This T cell receptor beta chain was observed in a study of blood T cell repertoires in COVID-19. The wider study: Spain, Italy and the United States supplied samples that represented acute and convalescent COVID-19. Nucleic acid was either cDNA or gDNA, and it came from T cells, B-cell-depleted T cells, or PBMCs.

Sequenced by immunoSEQ multiplex PCR; TCRdb stores in-frame clones only, minus some. The sample lists around 160,000 clones, about 90% seen once, with less than 5% in the top ten. V was shortened by 2 bases and J by 4 bases, with 17 bases between the two germline ends. The CDR3 is 16 residues long. Looked up from germline, CDR1 is SGHDN and CDR2 is FVKESK. This receptor was obtained from a woman in her thirties or forties who had been exposed to COVID-19. The sample consisted of PBMCs or T cells enriched from blood (not recorded which). The chain joins TRBV14 to TRBJ1-2; D is perhaps TRBD1 (6 bases). In nucleotides, the CDR3 is TGTGCCAGCAGCCAAATAGCAGGGGCCTCTGCCTATGGCTACACCTTC. Translated, it gives CASSQIAGASAYGYTF.